These T cell receptor beta chains were read from a single sample in a study of spatial heterogeneity in lung cancer. TCRdb processed the 5' RACE reads anew with MiXCR; each CDR3 protein has one entry. The profile shows over 70,000 distinct CDR3 sequences, roughly 8.9% of them singletons. Sequencing was performed on PBMCs, taken at follow-up. These receptors were obtained from a female donor with early-stage non-small cell lung cancer. CDR3s include the opening cysteine and the closing phenylalanine or tryptophan. Each record gives: CDR3 protein, CDR3 DNA, clone size, V gene, J gene, D gene. D genes are given only for firm matches. Clone size is shown for a subset of rows, as once, few, many or a class of expanded clone.

CDR3aa: CASSYGEQGEKLFF
CDR3nt: TGTGCCAGCAGTTACGGGGAGCAGGGTGAAAAACTGTTTTTT
abundance: -
v_gene: TRBV6-6
j_gene: TRBJ1-4
d_gene: -

CDR3aa: CASSPLRFRTGGSSGANVLTF
CDR3nt: TGTGCCAGCAGCCCCCTCAGATTTCGGACAGGGGGAAGCTCTGGGGCCAACGTCCTGACTTTC
abundance: -
v_gene: TRBV7-8
j_gene: TRBJ2-6
d_gene: TRBD1

CDR3aa: CASSLDRSNYGYTF
CDR3nt: TGTGCCAGCAGCTTGGACAGGAGCAACTATGGCTACACCTTC
abundance: many
v_gene: TRBV3-1
j_gene: TRBJ1-2
d_gene: TRBD1

CDR3aa: CASSYSLAGSYEQYF
CDR3nt: TGTGCCAGCAGTTACAGTCTAGCCGGATCCTACGAGCAGTACTTC
abundance: -
v_gene: TRBV6-5
j_gene: TRBJ2-7
d_gene: -

CDR3aa: CSVAEGTDTQYF
CDR3nt: TGCAGCGTTGCGGAGGGCACAGATACGCAGTATTTT
abundance: few
v_gene: TRBV29-1
j_gene: TRBJ2-3
d_gene: -

CDR3aa: CAWSLVYNEQFF
CDR3nt: TGTGCCTGGAGCCTGGTATACAATGAGCAGTTCTTC
abundance: many
v_gene: TRBV30
j_gene: TRBJ2-1
d_gene: -

CDR3aa: CASSLVGNTYEQYF
CDR3nt: TGCGCCAGCAGCTTAGTAGGGAACACCTACGAGCAGTACTTC
abundance: few
v_gene: TRBV5-1
j_gene: TRBJ2-7
d_gene: -

CDR3aa: CSAVPWQSEKLFF
CDR3nt: TGCAGTGCTGTCCCGTGGCAGAGTGAAAAACTGTTTTTT
abundance: many
v_gene: TRBV20-1
j_gene: TRBJ1-4
d_gene: -

CDR3aa: CASSLVGGGTHTEQFF
CDR3nt: TGTGCCAGCAGCTTAGTGGGAGGCGGGACGCACACTGAGCAGTTCTTC
abundance: many
v_gene: TRBV7-2
j_gene: TRBJ2-1
d_gene: -

CDR3aa: CASSQDGTRWGYTF
CDR3nt: TGTGCCAGCAGCCAAGATGGCACGCGATGGGGCTACACCTTC
abundance: many
v_gene: TRBV4-2
j_gene: TRBJ1-2
d_gene: -

CDR3aa: CASSPLRDGGYTF
CDR3nt: TGTGCCAGCAGCCCATTAAGGGACGGTGGCTACACCTTC
abundance: -
v_gene: TRBV11-2
j_gene: TRBJ1-2
d_gene: -

CDR3aa: CASSPGTGGHSPLHF
CDR3nt: TGTGCCAGCAGTCCCGGGACAGGGGGCCATTCACCCCTCCACTTT
abundance: many
v_gene: TRBV25-1
j_gene: TRBJ1-6
d_gene: TRBD1

CDR3aa: CSVRSYAANEKLFF
CDR3nt: TGCAGCGTGCGTTCCTATGCCGCTAATGAAAAACTGTTTTTT
abundance: -
v_gene: TRBV29-1
j_gene: TRBJ1-4
d_gene: -

CDR3aa: CASSLGPRQNEQFF
CDR3nt: TGTGCCAGCAGCTTAGGGCCTAGACAAAATGAGCAGTTCTTC
abundance: many
v_gene: TRBV7-9
j_gene: TRBJ2-1
d_gene: -

CDR3aa: CATSDPATDTQYF
CDR3nt: TGTGCCACCAGTGACCCAGCGACAGATACGCAGTATTTT
abundance: many
v_gene: TRBV24-1
j_gene: TRBJ2-3
d_gene: -

CDR3aa: CASSQGNSYEQYF
CDR3nt: TGTGCCAGCAGCCAAGGTAACTCCTACGAGCAGTACTTC
abundance: many
v_gene: TRBV4-2
j_gene: TRBJ2-7
d_gene: -

CDR3aa: CASSEGGGVENTEAFF
CDR3nt: TGTGCCAGCAGTGAGGGGGGGGGAGTCGAGAACACTGAAGCTTTCTTT
abundance: few
v_gene: TRBV6-4
j_gene: TRBJ1-1
d_gene: -

CDR3aa: CATLIEGALGYTF
CDR3nt: TGTGCCACCTTGATTGAGGGGGCGCTTGGCTACACCTTC
abundance: many
v_gene: TRBV28
j_gene: TRBJ1-2
d_gene: TRBD1

CDR3aa: CASSPGQGAEGRMYAEAFF
CDR3nt: TGTGCCAGCAGTCCGGGACAGGGGGCTGAAGGTCGAATGTACGCTGAAGCTTTCTTT
abundance: -
v_gene: TRBV27
j_gene: TRBJ1-1
d_gene: TRBD1

CDR3aa: CSARSPRTSGKDEQYF
CDR3nt: TGCAGTGCTAGATCTCCCCGGACTAGCGGGAAAGACGAGCAGTACTTC
abundance: -
v_gene: TRBV20-1
j_gene: TRBJ2-7
d_gene: TRBD2

CDR3aa: CASSSSGSGANVLTF
CDR3nt: TGTGCCAGCAGCTCCTCAGGGTCTGGGGCCAACGTCCTGACTTTC
abundance: many
v_gene: TRBV7-3
j_gene: TRBJ2-6
d_gene: -

CDR3aa: CASTLWGSGANVLTF
CDR3nt: TGTGCCAGCACCTTGTGGGGTTCTGGGGCCAACGTCCTGACTTTC
abundance: few
v_gene: TRBV7-2
j_gene: TRBJ2-6
d_gene: -

CDR3aa: CASSLAGAETQYF
CDR3nt: TGTGCCAGCAGCCTAGCGGGAGCGGAGACCCAGTACTTC
abundance: few
v_gene: TRBV12-3/TRBV12-4
j_gene: TRBJ2-5
d_gene: TRBD2

CDR3aa: CATIGLGTSYEQYF
CDR3nt: TGTGCCACCATAGGTCTCGGGACTAGCTACGAGCAGTACTTC
abundance: many
v_gene: TRBV28
j_gene: TRBJ2-7
d_gene: TRBD2

CDR3aa: CASSLVVAGDYNEQFF
CDR3nt: TGTGCCAGCAGCTTAGTAGTAGCGGGAGACTACAATGAGCAGTTCTTC
abundance: many
v_gene: TRBV7-9
j_gene: TRBJ2-1
d_gene: TRBD2

CDR3aa: CASSRSPQRAQNTEAFF
CDR3nt: TGCGCCAGCAGCCGCAGTCCTCAAAGGGCCCAGAACACTGAAGCTTTCTTT
abundance: many
v_gene: TRBV4-1
j_gene: TRBJ1-1
d_gene: -

CDR3aa: CASSLTGPSSGANVLTF
CDR3nt: TGTGCCAGCAGCCTGACAGGGCCGAGCTCTGGGGCCAACGTCCTGACTTTC
abundance: many
v_gene: TRBV2
j_gene: TRBJ2-6
d_gene: TRBD1

CDR3aa: CASSLDSVNQPQHF
CDR3nt: TGCGCCAGCAGCTTGGACAGTGTTAATCAGCCCCAGCATTTT
abundance: many
v_gene: TRBV5-1
j_gene: TRBJ1-5
d_gene: -

CDR3aa: CASSLTPAGYNEQFF
CDR3nt: TGTGCCAGCAGCCTTACACCAGCGGGTTACAATGAGCAGTTCTTC
abundance: few
v_gene: TRBV7-3
j_gene: TRBJ2-1
d_gene: -

CDR3aa: CASSYMDRNNYEQYF
CDR3nt: TGTGCCAGCAGCTATATGGACAGGAATAACTACGAGCAGTACTTC
abundance: few
v_gene: TRBV12-3/TRBV12-4
j_gene: TRBJ2-7
d_gene: TRBD1

CDR3aa: CASSSGQGGMYNEQFF
CDR3nt: TGTGCCAGCAGTTCGGGACAGGGGGGGATGTACAATGAGCAGTTCTTC
abundance: many
v_gene: TRBV28
j_gene: TRBJ2-1
d_gene: TRBD1

CDR3aa: CASSLGSRYNEQFF
CDR3nt: TGTGCCAGCAGCTTAGGTAGCCGTTACAATGAGCAGTTCTTC
abundance: -
v_gene: TRBV7-2
j_gene: TRBJ2-1
d_gene: -

CDR3aa: CASGANYGYTF
CDR3nt: TGTGCTAGCGGGGCTAACTATGGCTACACCTTC
abundance: many
v_gene: TRBV12-5
j_gene: TRBJ1-2
d_gene: -